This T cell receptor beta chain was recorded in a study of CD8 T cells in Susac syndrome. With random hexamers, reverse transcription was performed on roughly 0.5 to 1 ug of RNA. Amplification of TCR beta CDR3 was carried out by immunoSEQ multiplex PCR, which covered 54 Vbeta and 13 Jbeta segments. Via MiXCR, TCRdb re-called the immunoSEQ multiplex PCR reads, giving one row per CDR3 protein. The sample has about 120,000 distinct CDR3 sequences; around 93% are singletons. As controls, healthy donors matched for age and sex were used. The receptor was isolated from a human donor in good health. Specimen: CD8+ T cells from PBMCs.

CDR3 sequence reads: CASTQGGRAEAFF. The CDR3 region has the DNA TGTGCCAGCACCCAAGGAGGGCGAGCTGAAGCTTTCTTT. The genes are TRBV6-5 and TRBJ1-1; no definite D call. CDR1 and CDR2 (germline): MNHEY, SVGAGI. Trimming removed 7 bases from V and 6 bases from J, with 15 bases in between. This CDR3 has 13 amino acids.